These 5 T cell receptor beta chains were all obtained from the same sample, sequenced in a study of blood T cell repertoires in COVID-19. Assay: immunoSEQ multiplex PCR; the TCRdb copy retains only in-frame clones and omits some. The table lists 55,000 to 80,000 clones, more than 80% of them singletons, with more than 2.5% in the top ten. What was sequenced was peripheral blood. The receptors were gathered from a man aged 50-60 years with acute or convalescent COVID-19.

The CDR3 sequence is CASSVAGVGYNEQFF. The CDR3 nucleotides read TGTGCCAGCAGCGTAGCGGGAGTGGGCTACAATGAGCAGTTCTTC. V gene TRBV9 combines with J gene TRBJ2-1; D might be TRBD2 (6 bases). The V end was cut by 0 bases, the J end by 3 bases, with 10 bases between. The CDR3 runs 15 residues. CDR1 and CDR2 from the germline V gene are SGDLS and YYNGEE.

This chain joins TRBV11-2 and TRBJ2-7; no clear D. This CDR3 has 13 amino acids. V was shortened by 2 bases and J by 4 bases, with 9 bases between the two germline ends. CDR1 and CDR2 from the germline V gene are SGHAT and FQNNGV. CDR3 coding DNA: TGTGCCAGCAGCTTAAGAGGAGAATACGAGCAGTACTTC. Translated: CASSLRGEYEQYF.

V gene TRBV5-1 combines with J gene TRBJ1-1; TRBD1 is a possible D gene (5 bases). The length of the CDR3 is 15 residues. Trimming cost V 4 bases and J 5 bases, with 18 bases left between them. CDR1 and CDR2 from the germline V gene are SGHRS and YFSETQ. CDR3 DNA: TGCGCCAGCAGCCCGGGGGGGGGATCGGAGACTGAAGCTTTCTTT. This sequence encodes CASSPGGGSETEAFF.

The gene calls are TRBV7-6 and TRBJ2-5; 8 bases line up with TRBD1. The CDR3 is 15 residues long. CDR1 is SGHVS, CDR2 FNYEAQ, per germline. Trimming at V came to 2 bases and at J to 3 bases, leaving 5 bases not matched to a gene. CDR3 in DNA: TGTGCCAGCAGCTTACTTGGACAGGGTGAAGAGACCCAGTACTTC. Residues: CASSLLGQGEETQYF.

The chain links TRBV5-1 to TRBJ1-5, with D possibly being TRBD1 (6 bases). Trimming shortened V by 9 bases and J by 3 bases, and 13 bases separated the two germline ends. This CDR3 has 13 residues. CDR1 is SGHRS, CDR2 YFSETQ, per germline. The CDR3 region has the DNA TGCGCCACCAAGGACAGAGACAATCAGCCCCAGCATTTT. Amino acids: CATKDRDNQPQHF.